A selection of T cell receptor beta chains follows, all from one sample in a study of cytotoxic CD8 clonotypes in ibrutinib-treated CLL. Repertoires were generated with immunoSEQ multiplex PCR, while TCRdb's copy carries only in-frame clones and drops some. The sample yields about 22,000 clones, around 79% seen once. The material sequenced was PBMCs, taken before ibrutinib treatment. The receptors were gathered from a human donor with chronic lymphocytic leukemia. Each CDR3 is given with its conserved first and last residue. D genes are given only for firm matches. Clone size appears in some rows only: once, few, many, or a class for an expanded clone.

J gene: TRBJ2-3
D gene: TRBD1
clone size: .
V gene: TRBV4-1
CDR3 DNA: TGCGCCAGCAGCCAACCGACAGGGGGCACAGATACGCAGTATTTT
CDR3 protein: CASSQPTGGTDTQYF

J gene: TRBJ1-5
D gene: TRBD1
clone size: .
V gene: TRBV6-6
CDR3 DNA: TGTGCCAGCAGTTACGGGACAGCTTATAGCAATCAGCCCCAGCATTTT
CDR3 protein: CASSYGTAYSNQPQHF

J gene: TRBJ1-1
D gene: .
clone size: large
V gene: TRBV27
CDR3 DNA: TGTGCCAGCAGTAGAGGAGTAGGGGGGGGAGGCACTGAAGCTTTCTTT
CDR3 protein: CASSRGVGGGGTEAFF

J gene: TRBJ2-3
D gene: TRBD2
clone size: .
V gene: TRBV27
CDR3 DNA: TGTGCCAGCAGCCCGGCGGGCTCGGGGGGTACAGATACGCAGTATTTT
CDR3 protein: CASSPAGSGGTDTQYF

J gene: TRBJ2-2
D gene: .
clone size: .
V gene: TRBV19
CDR3 DNA: TGTGCCAGTAGTGTGACAGTTAACACCGGGGAGCTGTTTTTT
CDR3 protein: CASSVTVNTGELFF

J gene: TRBJ1-1
D gene: TRBD1
clone size: .
V gene: TRBV27
CDR3 DNA: TGTGCCAGCAGTTTTCTCTTCGACAGGGGAGAAGGAACTTTCTTT
CDR3 protein: CASSFLFDRGEGTFF

J gene: TRBJ1-5
D gene: TRBD1
clone size: .
V gene: TRBV18
CDR3 DNA: TGTGCCAGCTCACCCAGACGGGACAGGGGTGGAAACCAGGGCACATCTCTTCAGCCCCAGCATTTT
CDR3 protein: CASSPRRDRGGNQGTSLQPQHF

J gene: TRBJ2-7
D gene: TRBD1
clone size: few
V gene: TRBV6-5
CDR3 DNA: TGTGCCAGCAGTTCGGCAGGGGGCGGCAAATACGAGCAGTACTTC
CDR3 protein: CASSSAGGGKYEQYF

J gene: TRBJ2-4
D gene: TRBD2
clone size: .
V gene: TRBV11-2
CDR3 DNA: TGTGCCAGCAGCTTATTACTAGCGGACCTACTAGCCAAAAACATTCAGTACTTC
CDR3 protein: CASSLLLADLLAKNIQYF

J gene: TRBJ2-7
D gene: .
clone size: .
V gene: TRBV21-1
CDR3 DNA: TGTGCCAGCAGCCCTGGACTAGCGGAGGGGCGAGAGCAGTACTTC
CDR3 protein: CASSPGLAEGREQYF

J gene: TRBJ2-1
D gene: TRBD1
clone size: once
V gene: TRBV7-3
CDR3 DNA: TGTGCCAGCAGCTTAAGTCCGACGGGACAGATGTATAATGAGCAGTTCTTC
CDR3 protein: CASSLSPTGQMYNEQFF

J gene: TRBJ1-1
D gene: TRBD1
clone size: once
V gene: TRBV19
CDR3 DNA: TGTGCCAGTAGTCGGCCAGGGGGCGCGAACACTGAAGCTTTCTTT
CDR3 protein: CASSRPGGANTEAFF

J gene: TRBJ1-4
D gene: .
clone size: .
V gene: TRBV29-1
CDR3 DNA: TGCAGCGTTGAAAAGTATGAAAAACTGTTTTTT
CDR3 protein: CSVEKYEKLFF

J gene: TRBJ2-1
D gene: .
clone size: few
V gene: TRBV30
CDR3 DNA: TGTGCCTGGAGTGTAGGGCAGGCAGCCTACAATGAGCAGTTCTTC
CDR3 protein: CAWSVGQAAYNEQFF

J gene: TRBJ1-5
D gene: TRBD1
clone size: .
V gene: TRBV15
CDR3 DNA: TGTGCCACCCGTCAGTCTGGGACAGCTTATAGCAATCAGCCCCAGCATTTT
CDR3 protein: CATRQSGTAYSNQPQHF

J gene: TRBJ2-1
D gene: TRBD2
clone size: .
V gene: TRBV5-1
CDR3 DNA: TGCGCCAGCAGCGCAACTAGCGGGAGTGTGTACAATGAGCAGTTCTTC
CDR3 protein: CASSATSGSVYNEQFF

J gene: TRBJ2-2
D gene: TRBD2
clone size: once
V gene: TRBV6-6
CDR3 DNA: TGTGCCAGCAGTTACCTAGCGGTAGGGGACGGGGAGCTGTTTTTT
CDR3 protein: CASSYLAVGDGELFF

J gene: TRBJ2-1
D gene: .
clone size: .
V gene: TRBV7-8
CDR3 DNA: TGTGCCAGCAGCTTCCCAGGGAGGCACAATGAGCAGTTCTTC
CDR3 protein: CASSFPGRHNEQFF

J gene: TRBJ2-7
D gene: TRBD1
clone size: .
V gene: TRBV5-4
CDR3 DNA: TGTGCCAGCAGCTTGAGACCAGGGGGTTACGAGCAGTACTTC
CDR3 protein: CASSLRPGGYEQYF

J gene: TRBJ2-7
D gene: TRBD2
clone size: few
V gene: TRBV5-1
CDR3 DNA: TGCGCCAGCAGCTTGGCTAGCGGGAGGCCCGAGCAGTACTTC
CDR3 protein: CASSLASGRPEQYF

J gene: TRBJ1-1
D gene: .
clone size: .
V gene: TRBV2
CDR3 DNA: TGTGCCAGCAGTGAGGGACCTAACACTGAAGCTTTCTTT
CDR3 protein: CASSEGPNTEAFF

J gene: TRBJ1-3
D gene: TRBD1
clone size: .
V gene: TRBV18
CDR3 DNA: TGTGCCAGCTCACCTCCCGACAGGGCTGGAAACACCATATATTTT
CDR3 protein: CASSPPDRAGNTIYF

J gene: TRBJ1-2
D gene: .
clone size: .
V gene: TRBV9
CDR3 DNA: TGTGCCAGCAGCGCCCTAGATGGTGGCTACACCTTC
CDR3 protein: CASSALDGGYTF

J gene: TRBJ1-4
D gene: TRBD1
clone size: .
V gene: TRBV15
CDR3 DNA: TGTGCCACCAGCAGAGGGGACAGGGGTAATGAAAAACTGTTTTTT
CDR3 protein: CATSRGDRGNEKLFF

J gene: TRBJ2-7
D gene: .
clone size: .
V gene: TRBV7-5
CDR3 DNA: TGTGTCAGAAGCTTAGGGGGGCAGGGCCGCTACGAGCAGTACTTC
CDR3 protein: CVRSLGGQGRYEQYF

J gene: TRBJ2-5
D gene: .
clone size: .
V gene: TRBV27
CDR3 DNA: TGTGCCAGCAGCCGTCCCCCGGGGAGTGGGAGAGAGACCCAGTACTTC
CDR3 protein: CASSRPPGSGRETQYF

J gene: TRBJ1-2
D gene: .
clone size: few
V gene: TRBV5-1
CDR3 DNA: TGCGCCAGCAGCTCGGGCGGTCCCAACTATGGCTACACCTTC
CDR3 protein: CASSSGGPNYGYTF

J gene: TRBJ2-1
D gene: TRBD2
clone size: once
V gene: TRBV29-1
CDR3 DNA: TGCAGCGTTGAAGATCCGATTAGCGGGTTCCCGGTCTTC
CDR3 protein: CSVEDPISGFPVF

J gene: TRBJ2-7
D gene: TRBD2
clone size: .
V gene: TRBV7-2
CDR3 DNA: TGTGCCAGCAGCTCGTTCGGGACTAGCGGGGCCTACGAGCAGTACTTC
CDR3 protein: CASSSFGTSGAYEQYF

J gene: TRBJ2-2
D gene: TRBD2
clone size: .
V gene: TRBV28
CDR3 DNA: TGTGCCAGCGCGCCGGGGGGGTACACCGGGGAGCTGTTTTTT
CDR3 protein: CASAPGGYTGELFF

J gene: TRBJ1-5
D gene: .
clone size: .
V gene: TRBV19
CDR3 DNA: TGTGCCAGCCACAGGAGTCCCCAGCAGCCCCAGCATTTT
CDR3 protein: CASHRSPQQPQHF

J gene: TRBJ2-7
D gene: .
clone size: once
V gene: TRBV2
CDR3 DNA: TGTGCCAGCAGTTTCACTGGACTGGTAGAGCAGTACTTC
CDR3 protein: CASSFTGLVEQYF

J gene: TRBJ2-7
D gene: .
clone size: .
V gene: TRBV7-9
CDR3 DNA: TGTGCCAGCAGCTTATTGGGGTTTGACGAGCAGTACTTC
CDR3 protein: CASSLLGFDEQYF

J gene: TRBJ2-2
D gene: .
clone size: .
V gene: TRBV6-1
CDR3 DNA: TGTGCCAGCAGTGAAAGAGCACGGGCCGGGTCCGGGGAGCTGTTTTTT
CDR3 protein: CASSERARAGSGELFF

J gene: TRBJ1-2
D gene: .
clone size: .
V gene: TRBV10-3
CDR3 DNA: TGTGCCATCAGTGACGGACAGAACTATGGCTACACCTTC
CDR3 protein: CAISDGQNYGYTF

J gene: TRBJ1-4
D gene: .
clone size: once
V gene: TRBV28
CDR3 DNA: TGTGCCAGCAGTTTTACAGGCTCCCGGAGAAAACTGTTTTTT
CDR3 protein: CASSFTGSRRKLFF

J gene: TRBJ1-5
D gene: .
clone size: .
V gene: TRBV18
CDR3 DNA: TGTGCCAGCTCACCGGGGGAGTTTATCAATCAGCCCCAGCATTTT
CDR3 protein: CASSPGEFINQPQHF

J gene: TRBJ2-1
D gene: TRBD2
clone size: .
V gene: TRBV5-1
CDR3 DNA: TGCGCCAGCAGCTTGGCAGGGACTAGCGACCTCGGGGAGCAGTTCTTC
CDR3 protein: CASSLAGTSDLGEQFF

J gene: TRBJ1-1
D gene: .
clone size: .
V gene: TRBV15
CDR3 DNA: TGTGCCACCAGCAGAGATTTATCCACTGAAGCTTTCTTT
CDR3 protein: CATSRDLSTEAFF

J gene: TRBJ1-1
D gene: .
clone size: once
V gene: TRBV5-8
CDR3 DNA: TGTGCCAGCAGCCCGGGACACTCGAACACTGAAGCTTTCTTT
CDR3 protein: CASSPGHSNTEAFF

J gene: TRBJ2-2
D gene: .
clone size: .
V gene: TRBV7-2
CDR3 DNA: TGTGCCAGCAGCTTAGGCAGGGTGGAGGCCGGGGAGCTGTTTTTT
CDR3 protein: CASSLGRVEAGELFF

J gene: TRBJ2-7
D gene: TRBD1
clone size: .
V gene: TRBV18
CDR3 DNA: TGTGCCAGCTCAACAACCAGGGGGCGTGAGCAGTACTTC
CDR3 protein: CASSTTRGREQYF

J gene: TRBJ2-2
D gene: TRBD1
clone size: .
V gene: TRBV18
CDR3 DNA: TGTGCCAGCTCACCTCCGGGGATAAGTGGGACAGCGAACACCGGGGAGCTGTTTTTT
CDR3 protein: CASSPPGISGTANTGELFF

J gene: TRBJ2-2
D gene: .
clone size: .
V gene: TRBV9
CDR3 DNA: TGTGCCAGCAGCGGAGGAGCCGGGACACAGAACACCGGGGAGCTGTTTTTT
CDR3 protein: CASSGGAGTQNTGELFF

J gene: TRBJ1-1
D gene: .
clone size: once
V gene: TRBV30
CDR3 DNA: TGTGCCTTGTCGTCGCAGTTGAACACTGAAGCTTTCTTT
CDR3 protein: CALSSQLNTEAFF

J gene: TRBJ2-3
D gene: .
clone size: .
V gene: TRBV21-1
CDR3 DNA: TGTGCCAGCAGCAAAATTACACCGCAGTATTTT
CDR3 protein: CASSKITPQYF

J gene: TRBJ1-1
D gene: .
clone size: .
V gene: TRBV7-9
CDR3 DNA: TGTGCCAGCAGCCTCCCGGGCGGCCAGTACACTGAAGCTTTCTTT
CDR3 protein: CASSLPGGQYTEAFF

J gene: TRBJ1-6
D gene: .
clone size: .
V gene: TRBV6-6
CDR3 DNA: TGTGCCAGCAGTTACTCGGGTGGTGGGGATTCACCCCTCCACTTT
CDR3 protein: CASSYSGGGDSPLHF

J gene: TRBJ2-7
D gene: .
clone size: .
V gene: TRBV28
CDR3 DNA: TGTGCCACCTCCCTACAGGGACCCTACGAGCAGTACTTC
CDR3 protein: CATSLQGPYEQYF

J gene: TRBJ2-7
D gene: TRBD1
clone size: .
V gene: TRBV28
CDR3 DNA: TGTGCCAGCAGTACCGCCGGGACAGGGGTCCACGAGCAGTACTTC
CDR3 protein: CASSTAGTGVHEQYF

J gene: TRBJ2-1
D gene: .
clone size: .
V gene: TRBV6-6
CDR3 DNA: TGTGCCAGCAGTTACCAACAGGCCTCGTGGCGCAATGAGCAGTTCTTC
CDR3 protein: CASSYQQASWRNEQFF

J gene: TRBJ1-4
D gene: TRBD1
clone size: few
V gene: TRBV6-4
CDR3 DNA: TGTGCCAGCAGTGACTCGGGGGACAGACAGAATGAAAAACTGTTTTTT
CDR3 protein: CASSDSGDRQNEKLFF